What follows are 19 T cell receptor beta chains derived from one specimen sequenced in a study of control samples from healthy donors and cancer patients. Libraries were prepared by immunoSEQ multiplex PCR; TCRdb keeps only in-frame clonotypes and omits some of them. Of about 160,000 clones listed, 92% are singletons. Sample: blood. These TCRs come from a woman aged 25 to 39 in good health.

V gene TRBV15 combines with J gene TRBJ2-7, with 8 bases matching TRBD2. CDR3 size: 18 residues. Germline V gene data show CDR1 as LNHNV and CDR2 as YYDKDF (reference sequence). Trimming removed 1 base from V and 6 bases from J; junction bases left unmatched: 17. CDR3 loop: CATSRAPSGGYMMGEQYF. The CDR3 DNA reads TGTGCCACCAGCAGAGCCCCGTCGGGAGGGTATATGATGGGCGAGCAGTACTTC.

The gene calls are TRBV9 and TRBJ1-4, with 10 bases fitting TRBD1. This CDR3 is 14 amino acids long. The V gene's germline CDR1 is SGDLS and CDR2 YYNGEE. Trimming at V came to 7 bases and at J to 3 bases, leaving 3 bases not matched to a gene. CDR3 protein: CASGTGVANEKLFF. CDR3 DNA sequence: TGTGCCAGCGGGACAGGGGTTGCTAATGAAAAACTGTTTTTT.

The chain carries TRBV3-1 (or the pseudogene TRBV3-2) and TRBJ2-2, with 8 positions matching TRBD2. Per the germline V gene, CDR1 is LGHDT and CDR2 is YNNKEL (reference sequence). The ends lost 1 base at V and 4 bases at J; junction bases unmatched: 8. The CDR3 runs 17 residues. The CDR3 spells CASSQVRAGVLTGELFF. For the CDR3, the DNA is TGTGCCAGCAGCCAAGTTCGAGCGGGAGTTCTCACCGGGGAGCTGTTTTTT.

The V gene is TRBV5-5, the J gene TRBJ2-1; 9 bases agree with TRBD2. Germline V lookup: CDR1 SGHKS, CDR2 YYEKEE (reference sequence). The CDR3 consists of 18 residues. V trimming: 0 bases; J trimming: 6 bases; junction bases outside the gene matches: 13. The CDR3 sequence is CASSLGLAGRKSLNEQFF. CDR3 DNA: TGTGCCAGCAGCTTGGGGCTAGCGGGACGGAAAAGTCTCAATGAGCAGTTCTTC.

V usage is TRBV5-1 and J usage is TRBJ1-1; D remains unclear. Germline assignment: CDR1 SGHRS and CDR2 YFSETQ. The V end lost 1 base, the J end lost 1 base, and 8 bases lay between the germline ends. There are 14 residues in the CDR3. The CDR3 here is CASSLTTQNTEAFF. CDR3 coding DNA: TGCGCCAGCAGCTTGACAACCCAGAACACTGAAGCTTTCTTT.

The chain joins TRBV27 to TRBJ1-2; 8 bases are shared with TRBD1. The V gene end was trimmed by 3 bases and the J gene end by 6 bases; junction bases not matched to a gene: 9. In germline, CDR1 is MNHEY, CDR2 SMNVEV (reference sequence). There are 15 residues in the CDR3. The DNA for the CDR3 is TGTGCCAGCAGTTTTGACAGGGGTATCGGGGATGGCTACACCTTC. Protein sequence: CASSFDRGIGDGYTF.

This rearrangement joins TRBV4-1 to TRBJ2-5, with D possibly being TRBD2 (6 bases). Germline loops: CDR1 MGHRA, CDR2 YSYEKL. The V end lost 4 bases, the J end lost 7 bases, and 16 bases lay between the germline ends. The CDR3 is 14 amino acids. The CDR3 bases are TGCGCCAGCAGCCCGGAGGGTACTGTAGGGACCCAGTACTTC. It is translated as CASSPEGTVGTQYF.

The V and J genes are TRBV4-1 and TRBJ1-3; no definite D call. The CDR3 sequence is 15 residues long. Trimming shortened V by 1 base and J by 0 bases, and 7 bases separated the two germline ends. The V gene's germline CDR1 is MGHRA and CDR2 YSYEKL. The CDR3 bases are TGCGCCAGCAGCCAAGGTCTAGGCTCTGGAAACACCATATATTTT. Amino acid sequence: CASSQGLGSGNTIYF.

This chain connects TRBV7-9 to TRBJ1-1; TRBD1 matches 8 bases. The J segment lost 1 base and the V segment lost 2 bases, leaving 3 bases of the junction unmatched. The germline gives CDR1 SEHNR, CDR2 FQNEAQ (reference sequence). The CDR3 totals 15 residues. The CDR3 spells CASSLNTGGNTEAFF. CDR3 coding DNA: TGTGCCAGCAGCTTAAATACAGGGGGGAACACTGAAGCTTTCTTT.

The chain recombines TRBV5-4 with TRBJ1-1; the D gene is possibly TRBD1 (6 bases). The germline V gene has CDR1 SGHNT and CDR2 YYREEE (reference sequence). Trimming cost V 6 bases and J 6 bases, with 21 bases left between them. The CDR3 length is 15 residues. The CDR3 here is CASTSGGRVFPEAFF. CDR3 in DNA: TGTGCCAGCACCTCGGGGGGGCGCGTCTTCCCTGAAGCTTTCTTT.

The chain couples TRBV29-1 to TRBJ2-7, with 7 bases that match TRBD2. The germline gives CDR1 SQVTM, CDR2 ANQGSEA. With V trimmed by 7 bases and J by 6 bases, 15 bases remained unmatched. The CDR3 consists of 14 residues. Written as DNA, the CDR3 is TGCAGCGCCGGACCTGGCGGGAGTGCCCTCGAGCAGTACTTC. Protein product: CSAGPGGSALEQYF.

This chain uses TRBV18 with TRBJ1-2, with 8 bases fitting TRBD1. This CDR3 is 16 amino acids long. Trimming at V came to 4 bases and at J to 2 bases, leaving 9 bases not matched to a gene. From germline, CDR1 is KGHSH and CDR2 LQKENI. The DNA for the CDR3 is TGTGCCAGCTCACTCAGGACAGGGAGGCCCAACTATGGCTACACCTTC. As protein: CASSLRTGRPNYGYTF. Together with reference TRBV18 and TRBJ1-2, the CDR3 gives the full variable domain: NAGVMQNPRHLVRRRGQEARLRCSPMKGHSHVYWYRQLPEEGLKFMVYLQKENIIDESGMPKERFSAEFPKEGPSILRIQQVVRGDSAAYFCASSLRTGRPNYGYTFGSGTRLTVV.

The chain links TRBV12-3 or TRBV12-4 to TRBJ1-5; D might be TRBD1 (5 bases). V lost 5 bases and J 5 bases, leaving 10 bases between the germline ends. CDR3 size: 13 residues. CDR3: CASSPTDYQPQHF. CDR3 DNA: TGTGCCAGCAGTCCGACAGATTATCAGCCCCAGCATTTT.

This clone has a single count. The V and J genes are TRBV10-2 and TRBJ2-1, with D possibly being TRBD1 or TRBD2 (5 bases each). V lost 6 bases, J lost 6 bases, and 12 bases lay in between. The CDR3 runs 13 residues. Germline CDR1 reads WSHSY; CDR2 reads SAAADI. CDR3 region: CASRNGTVNEQFF. CDR3 nucleotides: TGCGCCAGCAGGAACGGGACGGTCAATGAGCAGTTCTTC.

The chain is built from TRBV5-1 and TRBJ1-1; D call uncertain. Trimming removed 2 bases at V and 4 bases at J, with 12 bases between. The CDR3 totals 14 residues. Germline CDR1 SGHRS, CDR2 YFSETQ. CDR3 sequence reads: CASSLGGSGTEAFF. The CDR3 DNA reads TGCGCCAGCAGCTTAGGCGGATCGGGCACTGAAGCTTTCTTT. Together with reference TRBV5-1 and TRBJ1-1, the CDR3 gives the full variable domain: KAGVTQTPRYLIKTRGQQVTLSCSPISGHRSVSWYQQTPGQGLQFLFEYFSETQRNKGNFPGRFSGRQFSNSRSEMNVSTLELGDSALYLCASSLGGSGTEAFFGQGTRLTVV.

The V and J genes are TRBV5-5 and TRBJ2-5; a weak D match, TRBD2 (5 bases). The germline CDR1 and CDR2 sequences are SGHKS and YYEKEE (reference sequence). The CDR3 contains 14 residues. V was trimmed by 4 bases and J by 1 base, leaving 11 bases between them. The CDR3 protein is CASSDYAGQETQYF. The CDR3 DNA reads as TGTGCCAGCAGCGACTACGCCGGCCAAGAGACCCAGTACTTC.

This chain connects TRBV27 to TRBJ1-4; tentative D call: TRBD1 (6 bases). Trimming shortened V by 6 bases and J by 10 bases, and 12 bases separated the two germline ends. The CDR3 length is 12 residues. The V gene's germline CDR1 is MNHEY and CDR2 SMNVEV (reference sequence). CDR3 sequence reads: CASRIQGGKLFF. Written as DNA, the CDR3 is TGTGCCAGCAGGATACAGGGCGGAAAACTGTTTTTT.

The chain uses TRBV4-1 and TRBJ1-1; perhaps TRBD1 as D (6 bases). Germline CDR1 is MGHRA and CDR2 is YSYEKL. CDR3 length equals 13 residues. Trimming removed 1 base at V and 9 bases at J, with 12 bases between. For the CDR3, the DNA is TGCGCCAGCAGCCAAGCAAGGGGGTGGAAAGCTTTCTTT. This gives the protein CASSQARGWKAFF.

V usage is TRBV2 and J usage is TRBJ1-1; 8 bases fit TRBD1. Germline-derived CDR1 and CDR2 are SNHLY and FYNNEI. The CDR3 sequence is 14 residues long. J gave up 4 bases and V 6 bases, and 7 bases lay outside the gene matches. CDR3 nucleotides: TGTGCCAGCAGGGAGACAGGGGATCCCACTGAAGCTTTCTTT. It yields the protein CASRETGDPTEAFF.